The next 3 T cell receptor beta chains were all read from a single sample in a study of monozygotic twins with inflammatory bowel disease. After re-calling the 5' RACE reads, TCRdb lists one entry per CDR3 protein, DNA absent. The sample table includes approximately 200,000 distinct CDR3 sequences. The sequencing input was blood. The receptors were sampled from a human donor with ulcerative colitis or Crohn's disease, or a healthy co-twin of an affected twin (not recorded which).

V usage is TRBV13 and J usage is TRBJ2-1; absent DNA, TCRdb's TRBD2 call cannot be checked. The CDR3 has 14 amino acids. CDR1 and CDR2 (germline): PRHDT, FYEKMQ (reference sequence). This CDR3 is CASSSSGSHNEQFF.

The chain is built from TRBV7-2 and TRBJ2-1; the TCRdb D gene call, TRBD2, has no DNA to confirm it. The germline V gene encodes CDR1 SGHTA and CDR2 FQGNSA. This CDR3 has 15 residues. The CDR3 region is CASSPEEGTAGGQFF.

The rearrangement joins TRBV5-6 to TRBJ1-1; TCRdb returns TRBD1, unconfirmable since there is no DNA. CDR1 is SGHDT and CDR2 is YYEEEE in the germline V gene. CDR3 length: 13 residues. CDR3 residues: CASSFGTNTEAFF.